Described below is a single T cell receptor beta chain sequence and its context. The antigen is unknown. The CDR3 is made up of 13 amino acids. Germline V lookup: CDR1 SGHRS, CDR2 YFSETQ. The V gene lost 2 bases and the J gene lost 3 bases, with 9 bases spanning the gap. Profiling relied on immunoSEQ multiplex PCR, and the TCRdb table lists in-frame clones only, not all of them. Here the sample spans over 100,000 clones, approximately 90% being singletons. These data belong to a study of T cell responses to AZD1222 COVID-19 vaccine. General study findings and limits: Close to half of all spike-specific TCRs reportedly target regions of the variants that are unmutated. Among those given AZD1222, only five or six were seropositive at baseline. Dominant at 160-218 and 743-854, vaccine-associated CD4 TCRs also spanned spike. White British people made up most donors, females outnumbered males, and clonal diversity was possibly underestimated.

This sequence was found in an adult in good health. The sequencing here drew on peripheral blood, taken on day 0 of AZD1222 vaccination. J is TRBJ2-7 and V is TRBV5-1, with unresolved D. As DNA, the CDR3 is TGCGCCAGCAGCTTCACATCGGGCTACGAGCAGTACTTC. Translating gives CASSFTSGYEQYF.